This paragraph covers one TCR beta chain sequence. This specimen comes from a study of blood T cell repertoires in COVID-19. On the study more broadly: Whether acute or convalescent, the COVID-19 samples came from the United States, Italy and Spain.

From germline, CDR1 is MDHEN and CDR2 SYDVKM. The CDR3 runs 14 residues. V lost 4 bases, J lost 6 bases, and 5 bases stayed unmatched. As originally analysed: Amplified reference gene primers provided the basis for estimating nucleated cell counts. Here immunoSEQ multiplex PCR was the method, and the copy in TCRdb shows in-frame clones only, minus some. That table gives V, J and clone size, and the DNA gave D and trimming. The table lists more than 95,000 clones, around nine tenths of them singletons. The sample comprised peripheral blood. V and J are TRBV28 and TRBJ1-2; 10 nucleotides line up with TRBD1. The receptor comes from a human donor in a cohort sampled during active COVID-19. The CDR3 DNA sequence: TGTGCCAGCAGTTCAACAGGGACAGGGGATGGCTACACCTTC. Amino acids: CASSSTGTGDGYTF.